This T cell receptor beta chain is from a study of blood T cell repertoires in COVID-19. Study details: Sites in the United States, Italy and Spain provided acute and convalescent COVID-19 samples.

V dropped 4 bases and J dropped 1 base, with 13 bases sitting between them. CDR3 length equals 15 residues. Enrolment of Seattle patients took place during active infection, and they were followed longitudinally. Method: immunoSEQ multiplex PCR; TCRdb's copy keeps in-frame clones and lacks some. In the table there are 140,000 to 150,000 clones, 70% to 90% of which are singletons. This sequence was found in a woman aged 55-70 years with COVID-19, enrolled during active disease. The sequencing sample was made of peripheral blood. The chain links TRBV23-1 to TRBJ1-1; D is uncertain. TRBV23-1 is recorded as an ORF, its role being uncertain. In nucleotides, the CDR3 is TGCGCCAGCAGTCCTAGAAAAGGCTGGAACACTGAAGCTTTCTTT. Protein sequence: CASSPRKGWNTEAFF.